This T cell receptor beta chain is drawn from a study of T cells in tuberculosis. Trimming took 6 bases from V and 7 from J, leaving 19 bases between them. Germline V gene data show CDR1 as MNHNY and CDR2 as SVGAGI (reference sequence). The CDR3 extends over 15 amino acids. Profiling relied on immunoSEQ multiplex PCR, and the TCRdb table lists in-frame clones only, not all of them. There are 30,000 to 35,000 clones in the sample; about 89% occur only once, and around 2.2% lies in the top ten. The chain has TRBV6-6 and TRBJ2-1, with D possibly TRBD2 on 5 matching bases. This TCR came from a donor aged 10-29 years with latent tuberculosis or without tuberculosis infection. The specimen sequenced was PBMCs. The CDR3 loop reads CASSLRTEGLNEQFF. The CDR3 nucleotides read TGTGCCAGCAGCCTCAGGACCGAGGGTCTGAATGAGCAGTTCTTC.